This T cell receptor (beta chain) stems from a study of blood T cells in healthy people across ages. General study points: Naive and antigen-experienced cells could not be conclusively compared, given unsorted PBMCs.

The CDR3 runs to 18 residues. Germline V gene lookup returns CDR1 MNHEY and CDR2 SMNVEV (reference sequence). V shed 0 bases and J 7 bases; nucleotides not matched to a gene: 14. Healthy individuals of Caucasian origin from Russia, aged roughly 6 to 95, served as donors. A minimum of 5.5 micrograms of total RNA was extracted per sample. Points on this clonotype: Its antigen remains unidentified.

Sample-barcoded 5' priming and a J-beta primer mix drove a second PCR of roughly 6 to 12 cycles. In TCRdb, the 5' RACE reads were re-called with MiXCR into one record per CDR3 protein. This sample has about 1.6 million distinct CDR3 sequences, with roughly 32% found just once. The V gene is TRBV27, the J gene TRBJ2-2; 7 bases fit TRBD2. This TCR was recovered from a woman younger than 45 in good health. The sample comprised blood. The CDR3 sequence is CASSLSLGGDGIVGELFF. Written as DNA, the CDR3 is TGTGCCAGCAGTTTATCTTTGGGGGGGGACGGTATTGTCGGGGAGCTGTTTTTT.